This TCR beta chain was sequenced in a study of monozygotic twins with inflammatory bowel disease. Broader study findings: Subtypes among T cells remained indistinguishable. Healthy co-twins showed greater TCRbeta diversity (inverse Simpson) than IBD patients. People with IBD had fewer clonotypes in common with others than healthy twins did, especially with disease activity.

A remark on this clonotype: The antigen remains undetermined.

This CDR3 is built from 15 residues. Germline CDR1 is MNHEY and CDR2 is SMNVEV (reference sequence). The team made cDNA by running eight separate reactions for each sample. TCRdb reanalyzed the 5' RACE reads and collapses them to one entry per CDR3 protein, without DNA. The table lists 150,000 to 200,000 distinct CDR3 sequences. Sequencing was done on a sample of blood. This receptor was identified in a human donor with ulcerative colitis or Crohn's disease, or a healthy co-twin of an affected twin (not recorded which). The chain employs TRBV27 and TRBJ2-7; the TCRdb D gene call, TRBD1, has no DNA to confirm it. CDR3 region: CASSGRDRGGYEQYF.